This is a list of T cell receptor beta chains from one sample in a study of cytomegalovirus exposure and HLA in healthy donors. This table comes from immunoSEQ multiplex PCR, and its TCRdb copy is limited to in-frame clones, with some not included. Here the sample spans 170,000 or so clones, roughly 82% being singletons. Sequencing was carried out using PBMCs. The receptor source for this set is a man aged 45 to 65 in good health and CMV-seropositive. Both conserved end residues are part of each CDR3. A D gene is named only where the DNA matches it firmly. Some rows have no size entry. The others give once, few or many, or a class for an expanded clone.

V	J	D	size	DNA	CDR3
TRBV5-1	TRBJ1-4	-	once	TGCGCCAGCAGCTCCTCCTATAGTAATGAAAAACTGTTTTTT	CASSSSYSNEKLFF
TRBV19	TRBJ2-5	TRBD1	once	TGTGCCACCCGCCGGGACAGGGAACAAGAGACCCAGTACTTC	CATRRDREQETQYF
TRBV29-1	TRBJ2-3	-	-	TGCAGCGTTGATTGGGGGGACACAGATACGCAGTATTTT	CSVDWGDTDTQYF
TRBV18	TRBJ2-2	-	-	TGTGCCAGCTCACTCCAGGTCCCCGGGGAGCTGTTTTTT	CASSLQVPGELFF
TRBV6-5	TRBJ1-1	TRBD1	few	TGTGCCAGCAGTGAATACACAGGGGAACGGGTAGCTTTCTTT	CASSEYTGERVAFF
TRBV4-1	TRBJ1-2	-	-	TGCGCCAGCAGCCAAGTTGGGGGGTATGGCTACACCTTC	CASSQVGGYGYTF
TRBV9	TRBJ2-7	TRBD1	-	TGTGCCAGCAGCGTAGGGCCGGGACAGGGGGGCTACGAGCAGTACTTC	CASSVGPGQGGYEQYF
TRBV5-4	TRBJ2-2	TRBD1	-	TGTGCCAGCAGCCCGGACAGGACGAACACCGGGGAGCTGTTTTTT	CASSPDRTNTGELFF
TRBV7-8	TRBJ2-2	-	-	TGTGCCAGCAGCAGGGTGCCGGGGTCGGTCCGGGAGCTGTTTTTT	CASSRVPGSVRELFF
TRBV13	TRBJ1-1	TRBD1	few	TGTGCCAGCAGCTCGGGGGACAGGGGGCAAACTGAAGCTTTCTTT	CASSSGDRGQTEAFF
TRBV2	TRBJ1-1	-	few	TGTGCCAGCAGTGCCCCGCGGCCTGAAGCTTTCTTT	CASSAPRPEAFF
TRBV27	TRBJ1-6	-	-	TGTGCCAGCAGTTCCTCGACACCTATGAGCTCCTATAATTCACCCCTCCACTTT	CASSSSTPMSSYNSPLHF
TRBV27	TRBJ1-1	TRBD1	-	TGTGCCAGCAGCCAACAGGGGAGGACTGAAGCTTTCTTT	CASSQQGRTEAFF
TRBV27	TRBJ1-5	TRBD1	-	TGTGCCAGCAGTCCACGGGACAGGGGTGGTTATCAGCCCCAGCATTTT	CASSPRDRGGYQPQHF
TRBV6-5	TRBJ2-3	-	once	TGTGCCAGCAGTTACTCGAATCGGGGCACAGATACGCAGTATTTT	CASSYSNRGTDTQYF
TRBV6-1	TRBJ2-4	TRBD2	-	TGTGCCAGCAGTGCGGGACTAGCGGTGGACATTCAGTACTTC	CASSAGLAVDIQYF
TRBV7-3	TRBJ2-2	-	-	TGTGCCAGCAGCCTCGCCACAGGGTTCGGGTCCGGGGAGCTGTTTTTT	CASSLATGFGSGELFF
TRBV25-1	TRBJ2-5	TRBD2	-	TGTGCCAGCAGTGAATCGGGTAGCGGGGGAGAGACCCAGTACTTC	CASSESGSGGETQYF
TRBV7-6	TRBJ2-5	TRBD2	-	TGTGCCAGCAGCCTTGCTGGTACTAGCGGACAAGAGACCCAGTACTTC	CASSLAGTSGQETQYF
TRBV7-6	TRBJ2-7	-	once	TGTGCCAGCAGCTTAGGTACCCCCCCAGGGTACTACGAGCAGTACTTC	CASSLGTPPGYYEQYF
TRBV19	TRBJ1-1	TRBD1	-	TGTGCCAGTAGTATAGGGACAGGGAATGAAGCTTTCTTT	CASSIGTGNEAFF
TRBV6-4	TRBJ1-2	-	-	TGTGCCAGCAGTGAACAGGAAGGATCTAACTATGGCTACACCTTC	CASSEQEGSNYGYTF
TRBV7-9	TRBJ2-5	-	-	TGTTCCAGCAGCTTAGTACTAGTAGGGACCCAGTACTTC	CSSSLVLVGTQYF
TRBV7-8	TRBJ1-1	TRBD1	-	TGTGCCAGCAGCTTAGGGGACAGGGTAGGCCCTGAAGCTTTCTTT	CASSLGDRVGPEAFF
TRBV19	TRBJ2-4	-	-	TGTGCCAGTAGTAAGGGACTCGACAAAAACATTCAGTACTTC	CASSKGLDKNIQYF
TRBV5-5	TRBJ2-4	TRBD1	-	TGTGCCAGCGGCCCGTATTCGCCCACAGGGGGACTGAACATTCAGTACTTC	CASGPYSPTGGLNIQYF
TRBV7-9	TRBJ2-2	TRBD1	-	TGTGCCAGCAGCGCGACAGGGCGAACCGGGGAACTGTTTTTT	CASSATGRTGELFF
TRBV6-1	TRBJ1-1	-	-	TGTGCCAGCAGTAAGACAGAAGCTTTCTTT	CASSKTEAFF
TRBV5-6	TRBJ1-2	-	-	TGTGCCAGCAGCTTGGAACCGAGCTATGGCTACACCTTC	CASSLEPSYGYTF
TRBV6-5	TRBJ2-7	-	-	TGTGCCAGCAGGATGGCCAGGGGTCGGGAGCAGTACTTC	CASRMARGREQYF
TRBV7-9	TRBJ2-3	TRBD2	-	TGTGCCAGCAGCTTAGGGACTAGCGGGACTAGCACAGATACGCAGTATTTT	CASSLGTSGTSTDTQYF
TRBV29-1	TRBJ1-1	-	-	TGCAGCGCTGCGGGCGGAGACATGAACACTGAAGCTTTCTTT	CSAAGGDMNTEAFF
TRBV19	TRBJ2-6	TRBD2	-	TGTGCCAGTAGTGCCCGACTAGCGGGGGCCTCTGGGGCCAACGTCCTGACTTTC	CASSARLAGASGANVLTF
TRBV7-9	TRBJ1-2	-	few	TGTGCCAGCAGCCCTCAACGGGGTTCCGGGGTCGACTATGGCTACACCTTC	CASSPQRGSGVDYGYTF
TRBV9	TRBJ1-2	TRBD1	-	TGTGCCAGCAGCGCCGGGGACAGGGTAGGAGGGTATGGCTACACCTTC	CASSAGDRVGGYGYTF
TRBV6-1	TRBJ1-1	-	once	TGTGCCAGCAGTAGCCTTCAGAACACTGAAGCTTTCTTT	CASSSLQNTEAFF
TRBV7-8	TRBJ1-3	-	-	TGTGCCAGCAGCACTCGAGACAGGGGAAACACCATATATTTT	CASSTRDRGNTIYF
TRBV5-5	TRBJ2-1	TRBD1	-	TGTGCCAGCAGCTTGGGGGGGACAGGGCCTCCTAATGAGCAGTTCTTC	CASSLGGTGPPNEQFF
TRBV7-3	TRBJ2-5	-	-	TGTGCCAGCAGCTCAGGACAGCAAGAGACCCAGTACTTC	CASSSGQQETQYF
TRBV25-1	TRBJ2-1	TRBD1	-	TGTGCCAGCAGTAAACAGGGGGCGGACAATGAGCAGTTCTTC	CASSKQGADNEQFF